This T cell receptor (beta chain) is from a study of control samples from healthy donors and cancer patients (dated by TCRdb to the early 2020s). Library preparation used the immunoSEQ multiplex PCR assay. This is the immuneACCESS table as TCRdb keeps it, with only in-frame sequences that have V and J called. A part of the clones is gone; compared with another copy, unresolved V genes explain less than half, and the rest is unexplained. The sample yields tens of thousands of clones; around 85% were counted once. The top ten hold around 40% of the sample. To note about this clone: Its antigen specificity is not known. No base qualities exist here, and no much larger clone lies one base off it.

Sequencing used PBMCs. The clonotype was recovered from a man between 65 and 85 years old with lung cancer.

The nucleotides are TGTGCCAGTAGTATATCTGGGATGGGCAATCAGCCCCAGCATTTT. Translated, it reads CASSISGMGNQPQHF. The chain links TRBV19 with TRBJ1-5; too little of a D gene remains to name it. Trimming costs V 2 bases and J 2 bases, and their ends lie 10 bases apart. The CDR3 numbers 15 residues from cysteine through phenylalanine. Here the CDR3 DNA is all that survives: 45 bases in frame from base 1. CDR1 LNHDA and CDR2 SQIVND were looked up in the germline V gene (reference sequence). Where the CDR3 stops, the reference TRBV19 and TRBJ1-5 genes take over; the full variable domain is DGGITQSPKYLFRKEGQNVTLSCEQNLNHDAMYWYRQDPGQGLRLIYYSQIVNDFQKGDIAEGYSVSREKKESFPLTVTSAQKNPTAFYLCASSISGMGNQPQHFGDGTRLSIL.